Following are 13 T cell receptor beta chains from one sample sequenced in a study of Ad26.COV2.S vaccination and SARS-CoV-2 variants. Documented treatment: some 20 received Ad26.COV2.S at low or high dose, single or two shots; 5 received placebo; per-sample allocation not given. Day 63 following the first vaccine or placebo injection was when the samples were taken. Profiled with immunoSEQ multiplex PCR; TCRdb holds only in-frame clones, not every one. The sample carries about 410,000 clones, 89% recorded once. This specimen was peripheral blood, taken in a trial of Ad26.COV2.S vaccine versus placebo. The receptors shown here come from a person between 18 and 59 years old who received the Ad26.COV2.S COVID-19 vaccine or a placebo.

This chain links TRBV6-1 with TRBJ2-7, with 10 bases that match TRBD1. There are 17 residues in the CDR3. Germline CDR1 is MNHNS and CDR2 is SASEGT. Trimming cost V 1 base and J 0 bases; bases outside gene matches: 6. The CDR3 sequence is CASSEGRWDRGSYEQYF. The CDR3 coding sequence is TGTGCCAGCAGTGAAGGGAGGTGGGACAGGGGCTCCTACGAGCAGTACTTC.

The V and J genes are TRBV30 and TRBJ2-2; no clear D gene. CDR3 length: 13 residues. Germline-derived CDR1 and CDR2 are GTSNPN and SVGIG (reference sequence). The V end lost 2 bases, the J end lost 8 bases, and 12 bases lay between the germline ends. In DNA form, the CDR3 reads TGTGCCTGGAGTCCGGCCCCCTGGGGGGAGCTGTTTTTT. Translated, it gives CAWSPAPWGELFF.

The V call is TRBV7-9, the J call TRBJ2-1; 10 nucleotides match TRBD2. Trimming cost V 5 bases and J 1 base; bases outside gene matches: 2. This CDR3 has 15 amino acids. Germline CDR1 reads SEHNR; CDR2 reads FQNEAQ (reference sequence). CDR3 loop: CASSRTSGSYNEQFF. For the CDR3, the DNA is TGTGCCAGCAGCCGGACTAGCGGTTCCTACAATGAGCAGTTCTTC. The full variable domain, in which reference TRBV7-9 and TRBJ2-1 provide the parts outside the CDR3, is DTGVSQNPRHKITKRGQNVTFRCDPISEHNRLYWYRQTLGQGPEFLTYFQNEAQLEKSRLLSDRFSAERPKGSFSTLEIQRTEQGDSAMYLCASSRTSGSYNEQFFGPGTRLTVL.

The chain recombines TRBV18 with TRBJ2-7; the match to TRBD1 covers 7 bases. V shed 3 bases and J 2 bases; nucleotides not matched to a gene: 7. CDR1 and CDR2 from the germline V gene are KGHSH and LQKENI. CDR3 size: 15 residues. The CDR3: CASSPLGTAAYEQYF. The CDR3 DNA is TGTGCCAGCTCACCCCTGGGGACAGCGGCCTACGAGCAGTACTTC.

This clone was counted a few times. The V and J genes are TRBV10-3 and TRBJ2-3; weak D call: TRBD2 (6 bases). Germline-derived CDR1 and CDR2 are ENHRY and SYGVKD. The CDR3 has 15 residues. Trimming took off 6 bases at V and 0 bases at J, with 13 bases between the two ends. CDR3 protein: CAISATRGSTDTQYF. DNA for the CDR3: TGTGCCATCAGCGCTACTCGGGGGAGCACAGATACGCAGTATTTT.

The rearrangement joins TRBV20-1 to TRBJ2-1, with 9 bases identical to TRBD1. Germline V CDR1 and CDR2: DFQATT, SNEGSKA (reference sequence). The V segment lost 3 bases and the J segment 10 bases; nucleotides outside the gene matches: 1. CDR3 size: 11 residues. The CDR3 DNA follows: TGCAGTGCTAGGGGGACAGGGGAGCAGTTCTTC. Its translation is CSARGTGEQFF.

The chain links TRBV28 to TRBJ2-1; D is possibly TRBD2 (6 bases). The germline gives CDR1 MDHEN, CDR2 SYDVKM. The CDR3 loop spans 16 amino acids. V shed 5 bases and J shed 12 bases, with 26 bases lying between them. Here the CDR3 reads CASSPPVRGEAHRQFF. CDR3 in DNA: TGTGCCAGCAGTCCCCCCGTGCGGGGAGAAGCCCACCGGCAGTTCTTC. The full variable domain, with the rest looked up from reference TRBV28 and TRBJ2-1, is DVKVTQSSRYLVKRTGEKVFLECVQDMDHENMFWYRQDPGLGLRLIYFSYDVKMKEKGDIPEGYSVSREKKERFSLILESASTNQTSMYLCASSPPVRGEAHRQFFGPGTRLTVL.

The chain joins TRBV30 to TRBJ1-4; 9 bases are a match to TRBD1. Germline lookup yields CDR1 GTSNPN and CDR2 SVGIG (reference sequence). The CDR3 is made up of 14 amino acids. The J segment lost 11 bases and the V segment lost 3 bases, leaving 10 bases of the junction unmatched. CDR3 residues: CAWSLTGGSWKLFF. The CDR3, as DNA: TGTGCCTGGAGCCTTACAGGGGGCTCGTGGAAACTGTTTTTT.

The chain recombines TRBV24-1 with TRBJ2-3; 10 positions match TRBD2. This CDR3 has 19 amino acids. The germline V gene encodes CDR1 KGHDR and CDR2 SFDVKD. Losses at the gene ends were 0 bases for V and 5 bases for J; bases not matched to a gene: 13. Written as DNA, the CDR3 is TGTGCCACCAGTGATTTGAGCGGGAGGGCCCATACGGGTAAAGATACGCAGTATTTT. Its translation is CATSDLSGRAHTGKDTQYF.

This clone was seen a single time. The rearrangement joins TRBV18 to TRBJ1-1; possible D gene TRBD1, 5 bases. This CDR3 spans 14 amino acids. Germline V CDR1 and CDR2: KGHSH, LQKENI. Deletions cut 2 bases from V and 10 bases from J, with 17 bases between. The CDR3 DNA reads as TGTGCCAGCTCACCAAACGGAGGGGCGGGAGGAGCTTTCTTT. Its protein is CASSPNGGAGGAFF.

The chain employs TRBV28 and TRBJ2-1, with D uncertain. The CDR3 spans 13 residues. V dropped 7 bases and J dropped 8 bases, with 15 bases sitting between them. Germline values: CDR1 MDHEN, CDR2 SYDVKM. The CDR3 loop is CASTGLVYDEQFF. CDR3 coding DNA: TGTGCCAGCACAGGCCTGGTTTACGATGAGCAGTTCTTC. Looking up the rest from reference TRBV28 and TRBJ2-1 gives the full variable domain: DVKVTQSSRYLVKRTGEKVFLECVQDMDHENMFWYRQDPGLGLRLIYFSYDVKMKEKGDIPEGYSVSREKKERFSLILESASTNQTSMYLCASTGLVYDEQFFGPGTRLTVL.

V is TRBV27 and J is TRBJ1-6; D remains unclear. Germline V gene lookup returns CDR1 MNHEY and CDR2 SMNVEV (reference sequence). CDR3 length: 15 residues. Trimming left V 6 bases short and J 9 bases short, with 18 bases between. CDR3 amino acids: CASRPTRGMISPLHF. CDR3 coding DNA: TGTGCCAGCAGGCCGACACGAGGGATGATTTCACCCCTCCACTTT.

The V and J genes are TRBV12-3 or TRBV12-4 and TRBJ1-1, with D possibly TRBD1 on 5 matching bases. V was trimmed by 6 bases and J by 4 bases, leaving 12 bases between them. CDR3 size: 13 residues. This CDR3 reads CASSDSPLTEAFF. The CDR3 DNA is TGTGCCAGCAGCGACAGCCCTCTCACTGAAGCTTTCTTT.